This paragraph reports one T cell receptor (beta chain). Trimming stripped 3 bases from V and 3 bases from J, with 17 bases between. This CDR3 comprises 16 residues. The germline V gene encodes CDR1 LNHDA and CDR2 SQIVND (reference sequence). Source study methods: From reference gene primer amplification, estimates of nucleated cell counts were derived. Clones were sequenced by immunoSEQ multiplex PCR, and TCRdb holds only the in-frame ones, with some missing. Clone size and V and J calls were adopted from that table, with D and trimming inferred from the DNA. The sample carries about 45,000 clones, under 85% recorded once. These data are taken from a study of blood T cell repertoires in COVID-19. Study summary: From the United States, Italy and Spain came samples of acute and convalescent COVID-19. T cells, B-cell-depleted T cells, or PBMCs provided the cDNA or gDNA that served as material.

Specimen: peripheral blood. The receptor comes from an elderly man in a cohort sampled during active COVID-19. V gene TRBV19 combines with J gene TRBJ1-1, with D maybe TRBD1 (6 bases). CDR3 amino acids: CASSIRFGGADTEAFF. In DNA, the CDR3 is TGTGCCAGTAGTATTAGATTTGGGGGGGCCGACACTGAAGCTTTCTTT.